Shown below are 9 T cell receptor beta chains from a single sample sequenced in a study of T cells in Graves' hyperthyroidism and ophthalmopathy (dated by TCRdb to the late 2010s). Library preparation was by multiplex PCR. The sequencing machine was an Illumina HiSeq 2000. The TCR beta CDR3 regions were amplified from RNA transcripts. A first-round RT-PCR of the TCR CDR3 used the HTBI primer set with the Qiagen OneStep RT-PCR kit. Using fastp trimming at Q25 and MiXCR clonotype assembly, TCRdb reanalyzed the public sequencing data and kept in-frame beta chains. Entries that share a CDR3 protein sequence are merged under the most common genes and DNA. Recorded for this sample are hundreds of thousands of distinct CDR3 sequences; 30% to 40% of them occurred a single time. Less than 35% of the sample lies in the top ten. Sequenced material: blood. Every receptor here comes from a woman between 40 and 50 years old with Graves' hyperthyroidism.

This clonotype was counted ten times or more. The V call is TRBV11-2, the J call TRBJ2-5, with TRBD2 identical over 8 bases. This CDR3 has 15 residues. V lost 5 bases and J lost 3; bases outside the gene matches: 8. Germline V gene data show CDR1 as SGHAT and CDR2 as FQNNGV. The CDR3 nucleotides read TGTGCCAGCAGCGCATTCGGGGGGGAGGAAGAGACCCAGTACTTC. Its protein is CASSAFGGEEETQYF.

This clonotype was seen a handful of times. The chain joins TRBV7-2 to TRBJ2-7; D possibly corresponds to TRBD1 (7 bases). Germline V gene lookup returns CDR1 SGHTA and CDR2 FQGNSA. The CDR3 runs 15 residues. V lost 5 bases and J lost 2, with 16 bases in between. In nucleotides, the CDR3 is TGTGCCAGCAGCCCTGGGAGGAGGGGGCCCTACGAGCAGTACTTC. Its translation: CASSPGRRGPYEQYF.

The V call is TRBV20-1, the J call TRBJ1-3; D gene uncertain. Trimming took off 3 bases at V and 0 bases at J, with 12 bases between the two ends. CDR3 length: 15 residues. Germline CDR1 is DFQATT and CDR2 is SNEGSKA (reference sequence). The CDR3 sequence is CSARAPQDSGNTIYF. DNA of the CDR3: TGCAGTGCTAGGGCACCACAAGACTCTGGAAACACCATATATTTT.

This clonotype was seen ten or more times. The chain recombines TRBV29-1 with TRBJ2-3; D gene ambiguous. CDR1 and CDR2 from the germline V gene are SQVTM and ANQGSEA. The V gene lost 5 bases and the J gene lost 3 bases, with 12 bases spanning the gap. The CDR3 sequence is 13 residues long. CDR3 DNA sequence: TGCAGCGTTTTCCCGAGTGGAACAGATACGCAGTATTTT. Translated, it gives CSVFPSGTDTQYF.

This clonotype was seen a few times. V is TRBV12-3 or TRBV12-4 and J is TRBJ1-2; D not resolved. V was shortened by 1 base and J by 5 bases, with 11 bases between the two germline ends. The CDR3 extends over 14 amino acids. The CDR3 coding sequence is TGTGCCAGCAGTTTAGGACTTCTAGGGTATGGCTACACCTTC. This sequence encodes CASSLGLLGYGYTF.

The chain combines TRBV19 with TRBJ2-7; 8 bases match TRBD1. With 4 bases clipped from V and 2 bases from J, the junction kept 4 bases outside the gene matches. CDR1 and CDR2 from the germline V gene are LNHDA and SQIVND (reference sequence). This CDR3 has 14 amino acids. The DNA for the CDR3 is TGTGCCAGTAGTACGACAGGGGTCGCCTACGAGCAGTACTTC. Its translation: CASSTTGVAYEQYF.

This clonotype was observed many times. The rearrangement uses TRBV9 and TRBJ2-7; tentative D call: TRBD2 (7 bases). In germline, CDR1 is SGDLS, CDR2 YYNGEE. V was clipped by 0 bases and J by 0 bases, with 13 bases between them. This CDR3 spans 16 amino acids. CDR3 region: CASSVEGGASSYEQYF. The CDR3 region has the DNA TGTGCCAGCAGCGTAGAGGGGGGGGCGAGCTCCTACGAGCAGTACTTC. The full variable domain, in which reference TRBV9 and TRBJ2-7 provide the parts outside the CDR3, is DSGVTQTPKHLITATGQRVTLRCSPRSGDLSVYWYQQSLDQGLQFLIQYYNGEERAKGNILERFSAQQFPDLHSELNLSSLELGDSALYFCASSVEGGASSYEQYFGPGTRLTVT.

In its sample, this clonotype was seen many times. The rearrangement uses TRBV7-2 and TRBJ1-2; 9 nucleotides match TRBD1. The CDR3 consists of 15 residues. Unmatched junction bases numbered 9, after V lost 5 bases and J lost 5 bases. CDR1 is SGHTA, CDR2 FQGNSA, per germline. The CDR3 loop is CASSPGTGPLYGYTF. For the CDR3, the DNA is TGTGCCAGCAGCCCGGGGACAGGGCCCTTATATGGCTACACCTTC.

For this clonotype: A clone one base away is much larger, so this may be a read error. The chain employs TRBV7-9 and TRBJ1-2; a possible D gene is TRBD1 (5 bases). The V gene lost 4 bases and the J gene lost 6 bases, with 12 bases spanning the gap. The CDR3 extends over 13 amino acids. Germline V gene lookup returns CDR1 SEHNR and CDR2 FQNEAQ (reference sequence). For the CDR3, the DNA is TGTGCCAGCAGCTCATCTTCAGGGAATGGCTACACCTTC. Translation gives CASSSSSGNGYTF.